Below, 32 T cell receptor beta chains from the same sample are listed, as sequenced in a study of blood T cell repertoires in COVID-19 (TCRdb year 2020). Receptor amplification or capture employed the immunoSEQ multiplex PCR assay. TCRdb provides this immuneACCESS table in a form limited to in-frame rearrangements. Some clones are lacking; in checked studies, under half of them reflect an unresolved V gene, and why the rest are absent is not known. The sample table contains 110,000 to 150,000 clones; only one count was recorded for 80% to 90% of them. Together, the top ten hold around 3.3% of the sample. Sequenced: peripheral blood. The receptors were gathered from a woman aged 55-75 years with active COVID-19.

The chain links TRBV5-8 to TRBJ2-3; D gene unclear. The CDR3 contains 16 residues. The germline gives CDR1 SGHTS, CDR2 YDEGEE. The V and J ends lost 0 bases and 4 bases respectively, with 15 bases between them. The CDR3 region has the DNA TGTGCCAGCAGCTTGGCAGGCACGTTCCGCCCAGATACGCAGTATTTT. Its translation: CASSLAGTFRPDTQYF.

V is TRBV4-3 and J is TRBJ2-7, with 13 bases aligning to TRBD2. CDR3 size: 18 residues. Trimming at V came to 4 bases and at J to 2 bases, leaving 11 bases not matched to a gene. Germline CDR1 and CDR2: LGHNA and YSLEER. The CDR3 region is CASSRELAGGSQAYEQYF. For the CDR3, the DNA is TGCGCCAGCAGCCGAGAACTAGCGGGAGGGTCCCAAGCCTACGAGCAGTACTTC.

This clone was picked up a small number of times. The V and J genes are TRBV5-1 and TRBJ2-1; the match to TRBD2 covers 8 bases. V shed 1 base, J shed 7 bases, and the junction held 10 bases outside the gene matches. The germline V gene has CDR1 SGHRS and CDR2 YFSETQ. The CDR3 is 16 amino acids. The CDR3: CASSLRAGGSRNEQFF. CDR3 DNA sequence: TGCGCCAGCAGCTTGCGGGCGGGAGGATCCAGGAATGAGCAGTTCTTC.

This sequence joins TRBV7-8 and TRBJ2-2; TRBD2 matches 7 bases. The CDR3 runs 18 residues. CDR1 SGHVS and CDR2 FQNEAQ come from the germline V gene. The V gene end was trimmed by 2 bases and the J gene end by 6 bases; junction bases not matched to a gene: 15. CDR3 DNA sequence: TGTGCCAGCAGCTTAAGGGGAGGGGCTTTCCGTGATTCCGGGGAGCTGTTTTTT. This encodes CASSLRGGAFRDSGELFF.

This clone was observed a handful of times. This chain joins TRBV5-5 and TRBJ1-1, with 7 bases fitting TRBD1. This CDR3 is 14 amino acids long. J lost 1 base, V lost 1 base, and 1 base had no gene match. Germline V lookup: CDR1 SGHKS, CDR2 YYEKEE (reference sequence). The CDR3 spells CASSLSGGNTEAFF. In nucleotides, the CDR3 is TGTGCCAGCAGCTTGTCAGGGGGGAACACTGAAGCTTTCTTT. The whole variable domain, remainder taken from reference TRBV5-5 and TRBJ1-1, is DAGVTQSPTHLIKTRGQQVTLRCSPISGHKSVSWYQQVLGQGPQFIFQYYEKEERGRGNFPDRFSARQFPNYSSELNVNALLLGDSALYLCASSLSGGNTEAFFGQGTRLTVV.

The chain has TRBV6-1 and TRBJ2-3, with TRBD1 matching over 10 bases. This CDR3 region has 16 residues. Per the germline V gene, CDR1 is MNHNS and CDR2 is SASEGT. J lost 4 bases, V lost 4 bases, and 8 bases had no gene match. This chain's CDR3 is CASSGARTGGSDTQYF. The CDR3 DNA is TGTGCCAGCAGTGGCGCTAGGACAGGGGGTTCAGATACGCAGTATTTT.

The rearrangement links TRBV6-2 or TRBV6-3 to TRBJ1-2, with unresolved D. The CDR3 contains 14 residues. V lost 2 bases and J 6 bases, leaving 13 bases between the germline ends. Germline lookup yields CDR1 MNHEY and CDR2 SVGEGT. This chain's CDR3 is CASSYHRELNGYTF. CDR3 nucleotides: TGTGCCAGCAGTTACCACAGAGAGCTGAATGGCTACACCTTC.

V usage is TRBV3-1 (or the pseudogene TRBV3-2) and J usage is TRBJ2-2; 7 bases line up with TRBD2. The germline gives CDR1 LGHDT, CDR2 YNNKEL (reference sequence). This CDR3 spans 20 amino acids. The J segment lost 8 bases and the V segment lost 1 base, leaving 22 bases of the junction unmatched. This chain's CDR3 is CASSQARGAGSGPQIGELFF. In DNA form, the CDR3 reads TGTGCCAGCAGCCAAGCGCGGGGAGCGGGATCGGGACCCCAAATAGGGGAGCTGTTTTTT.

V is TRBV27 and J is TRBJ1-2, with a weak D call TRBD1 (5 bases). The CDR3 sequence is 14 residues long. V was shortened by 4 bases and J by 4 bases, with 13 bases between the two germline ends. Per the germline V gene, CDR1 is MNHEY and CDR2 is SMNVEV (reference sequence). This CDR3 reads CASSSLGQRYGYTF. For the CDR3, the DNA is TGTGCCAGCAGTTCCCTAGGACAACGCTATGGCTACACCTTC.

The chain is built from TRBV30 and TRBJ2-1, with D perhaps matching TRBD1 (5 bases). CDR3 length equals 14 residues. Trimming shortened V by 2 bases and J by 11 bases, and 19 bases separated the two germline ends. Germline CDR1 and CDR2: GTSNPN and SVGIG (reference sequence). CDR3 DNA: TGTGCCTGGAGTACAGGCCTAAGCGCCGTCAAGCAGTTCTTC. This codes for CAWSTGLSAVKQFF. Complete variable domain (other parts from reference TRBV30 and TRBJ2-1): SQTIHQWPATLVQPVGSPLSLECTVEGTSNPNLYWYRQAAGRGLQLLFYSVGIGQISSEVPQNLSASRPQDRQFILSSKKLLLSDSGFYLCAWSTGLSAVKQFFGPGTRLTVL.

The chain employs TRBV13 and TRBJ1-1; TRBD1 matches at 7 bases. The V gene end was trimmed by 5 bases and the J gene end by 4 bases; junction bases not matched to a gene: 13. Germline V gene sequence: CDR1 PRHDT, CDR2 FYEKMQ (reference sequence). The CDR3 runs to 16 residues. CDR3 sequence (DNA): TGTGCCAGCAGCCCCCGAGTAGGGGGCGCCGGCACTGAAGCTTTCTTT. It specifies CASSPRVGGAGTEAFF. Full variable domain (missing parts from reference TRBV13 and TRBJ1-1): AAGVIQSPRHLIKEKRETATLKCYPIPRHDTVYWYQQGPGQDPQFLISFYEKMQSDKGSIPDRFSAQQFSDYHSELNMSSLELGDSALYFCASSPRVGGAGTEAFFGQGTRLTVV.

V is TRBV6-4 and J is TRBJ2-6; D might be TRBD2 (5 bases). V was pared by 6 bases and J by 0 bases, with 9 bases between. This CDR3 is built from 15 residues. The germline CDR1 and CDR2 sequences are MRHNA and SNTAGT. As DNA, the CDR3 is TGTGCCAGCAGCGCTACTAGCTCTGGGGCCAACGTCCTGACTTTC. Amino acids: CASSATSSGANVLTF.

The CDR3: CASSYTGGAAETQYF. The CDR3 DNA reads as TGTGCCAGCAGTTATACAGGGGGCGCGGCTGAGACCCAGTACTTC. The rearrangement joins TRBV7-3 to TRBJ2-5; 9 nucleotides match TRBD1. After removal of 6 bases from V and 5 bases from J, the junction contained 10 bases not matched to a gene. CDR3 length equals 15 residues. CDR1 and CDR2 from the germline V gene are SGHTA and FQGTGA.

This sequence joins TRBV5-5 and TRBJ1-2; 7 bases map to TRBD1. Unmatched junction bases numbered 9, after V lost 1 base and J lost 9 bases. Germline CDR1 and CDR2: SGHKS and YYEKEE (reference sequence). The length of the CDR3 is 14 residues. The DNA for the CDR3 is TGTGCCAGCAGCTTGAAACAGGGGTCGGCGCGCTACACCTTC. This gives the protein CASSLKQGSARYTF.

This chain connects TRBV7-9 to TRBJ2-7; 7 nucleotides line up with TRBD1. Germline V CDR1 and CDR2: SEHNR, FQNEAQ (reference sequence). The CDR3 is 12 amino acids. V lost 2 bases and J lost 6; bases outside the gene matches: 1. The CDR3, as DNA: TGTGCCAGCAGCTTAACAGGGGTCGAGCAGTACTTC. Amino acid sequence: CASSLTGVEQYF.

The chain recombines TRBV11-2 with TRBJ2-1; 8 bases map to TRBD2. The germline V gene encodes CDR1 SGHAT and CDR2 FQNNGV. CDR3 length: 17 residues. V lost 5 bases to trimming and J lost 6 bases; unmatched junction nucleotides: 15. CDR3: CASSQRRVAGHSNEQFF. CDR3 DNA: TGTGCCAGCAGCCAGAGACGGGTAGCGGGACACAGCAATGAGCAGTTCTTC.

This clone came up once. J is TRBJ2-5 and V is TRBV29-1, with 7 bases fitting TRBD1. Germline V gene lookup returns CDR1 SQVTM and CDR2 ANQGSEA. The CDR3 has 13 residues. Unmatched junction bases numbered 5, after V lost 2 bases and J lost 5 bases. The CDR3 loop reads CSVEKGATETQYF. The CDR3 bases are TGCAGCGTTGAAAAGGGGGCCACGGAGACCCAGTACTTC.

The chain joins TRBV5-5 to TRBJ2-1, with 8 bases identical to TRBD2. CDR3 length: 16 amino acids. The germline V gene encodes CDR1 SGHKS and CDR2 YYEKEE (reference sequence). With 3 bases clipped from V and 2 bases from J, the junction kept 7 bases outside the gene matches. CDR3 sequence (DNA): TGTGCCAGCAGCTCGCTGAGCGGGAGACCCTACAATGAGCAGTTCTTC. Protein product: CASSSLSGRPYNEQFF.

The V call is TRBV5-5, the J call TRBJ1-5, with 9 positions matching TRBD1. The length of the CDR3 is 14 residues. The germline V gene encodes CDR1 SGHKS and CDR2 YYEKEE (reference sequence). V shed 4 bases and J 6 bases; nucleotides not matched to a gene: 5. Here the CDR3 reads CASSPTGGPQPQHF. CDR3 bases: TGTGCCAGCAGCCCTACAGGGGGCCCTCAGCCCCAGCATTTT.

The genes are TRBV4-2 and TRBJ2-1, with a weak D call TRBD2 (5 bases). The germline CDR1 and CDR2 sequences are LGHNA and YNFKEQ. V lost 0 bases to trimming and J lost 6 bases, with 12 bases between them. The length of the CDR3 is 15 residues. The CDR3 DNA sequence: TGTGCCAGCAGCCAAGAGGTCGGGGAAGGCAATGAGCAGTTCTTC. Residues: CASSQEVGEGNEQFF.

This chain links TRBV6-2 or TRBV6-3 with TRBJ1-1, with TRBD1 matching 9 bases. Germline V gives CDR1 MNHEY, CDR2 SVGEGT. Trimming took 5 bases from V and 5 from J; bases not matched to a gene: 6. The CDR3 is 14 amino acids. The CDR3 DNA is TGTGCCAGCAGTCCACAGGGGGCGCGTACTGAAGCTTTCTTT. Encoded protein: CASSPQGARTEAFF.

The chain links TRBV11-2 to TRBJ2-3; 11 bases are a match to TRBD2. The germline V gene encodes CDR1 SGHAT and CDR2 FQNNGV. The trim removed 5 bases at V and 6 bases at J, leaving 7 bases unmatched. The CDR3 extends over 15 amino acids. The DNA of the CDR3 is TGTGCCAGCAGCCTGACTAGCGGGAAGGAGGATACGCAGTATTTT. Translated, it gives CASSLTSGKEDTQYF. Drawing the rest from reference TRBV11-2 and TRBJ2-3, the complete variable domain is EAGVAQSPRYKIIEKRQSVAFWCNPISGHATLYWYQQILGQGPKLLIQFQNNGVVDDSQLPKDRFSAERLKGVDSTLKIQPAKLEDSAVYLCASSLTSGKEDTQYFGPGTRLTVL.

In its sample, this clone was seen once. This chain connects TRBV7-7 to TRBJ2-5; weak D call: TRBD1 (6 bases). Trimming stripped 2 bases from V and 5 bases from J, with 15 bases between. The CDR3 runs to 15 residues. Germline V gene data show CDR1 as SSHAT and CDR2 as FNYEAQ (reference sequence). The CDR3 coding sequence is TGTGCCAGCAGCTTAAACACAGGGCGTGTGGAGACCCAGTACTTC. It yields the protein CASSLNTGRVETQYF.

This sequence joins TRBV30 and TRBJ1-1, with a possible D match to TRBD1 (5 bases). The V end was cut by 5 bases, the J end by 2 bases, with 12 bases between. Germline V CDR1 and CDR2: GTSNPN, SVGIG (reference sequence). The CDR3 extends over 13 amino acids. As DNA, the CDR3 is TGTGCCTGGGGGGAGGGGCTCAACACTGAAGCTTTCTTT. As protein: CAWGEGLNTEAFF. Using reference TRBV30 and TRBJ1-1 for the parts outside the CDR3, the full variable domain is SQTIHQWPATLVQPVGSPLSLECTVEGTSNPNLYWYRQAAGRGLQLLFYSVGIGQISSEVPQNLSASRPQDRQFILSSKKLLLSDSGFYLCAWGEGLNTEAFFGQGTRLTVV.

The chain carries TRBV2 and TRBJ2-7; 10 bases fit TRBD1. Unmatched junction bases numbered 4, after V lost 6 bases and J lost 5 bases. The CDR3 length is 13 residues. The germline V gene has CDR1 SNHLY and CDR2 FYNNEI. The CDR3 region has the DNA TGTGCCAGCAGCGGGGACAGGGGCCACGAGCAGTACTTC. Translated, it gives CASSGDRGHEQYF.

This chain links TRBV6-2 or TRBV6-3 with TRBJ2-3; no clear D gene. Germline CDR1 is MNHEY and CDR2 is SVGEGT. V was clipped by 4 bases and J by 0 bases, with 8 bases between them. This CDR3 region has 14 residues. CDR3 sequence: CASSSRSSTDTQYF. The DNA of the CDR3 is TGTGCCAGCAGTTCGCGGTCTAGCACAGATACGCAGTATTTT.

V gene TRBV7-3 combines with J gene TRBJ2-1, with 8 bases matching TRBD1. The germline CDR1 and CDR2 sequences are SGHTA and FQGTGA. Trimming cost V 5 bases and J 5 bases; bases outside gene matches: 11. The CDR3 has 16 residues. The CDR3 is CASSAAQGAKDNEQFF. In DNA form, the CDR3 reads TGTGCCAGCAGCGCCGCTCAGGGGGCGAAAGACAATGAGCAGTTCTTC.

V usage is TRBV9 and J usage is TRBJ2-1; the match to TRBD1 covers 7 bases. Per the germline V gene, CDR1 is SGDLS and CDR2 is YYNGEE. The V segment lost 3 bases and the J segment 2 bases; nucleotides outside the gene matches: 8. This CDR3 contains 16 residues. The CDR3 protein is CASSAVGQGAYNEQFF. CDR3 DNA: TGTGCCAGCAGCGCGGTAGGGCAGGGGGCCTACAATGAGCAGTTCTTC.

This clone appeared a few times. This chain uses TRBV4-1 with TRBJ1-4; D is possibly TRBD1 (6 bases). The V and J ends lost 3 bases and 7 bases respectively, with 15 bases between them. The length of the CDR3 is 15 residues. Germline V gene sequence: CDR1 MGHRA, CDR2 YSYEKL. CDR3 loop: CASSHLTGSLEKLFF. The CDR3 region has the DNA TGCGCCAGCAGCCACCTAACAGGGAGTCTTGAAAAACTGTTTTTT.

The rearrangement links TRBV7-2 to TRBJ2-5, with TRBD2 as a possible D gene (5 bases). V lost 4 bases to trimming and J lost 1 base, with 7 bases between them. Germline V gene lookup returns CDR1 SGHTA and CDR2 FQGNSA. CDR3 length: 13 amino acids. Here the CDR3 DNA reads TGTGCCAGCAGCTCGGGAATCCAAGAGACCCAGTACTTC. It encodes CASSSGIQETQYF. Using reference TRBV7-2 and TRBJ2-5 for the parts outside the CDR3, the full variable domain is GAGVSQSPSNKVTEKGKDVELRCDPISGHTALYWYRQSLGQGLEFLIYFQGNSAPDKSGLPSDRFSAERTGGSVSTLTIQRTQQEDSAVYLCASSSGIQETQYFGPGTRLLVL.

The rearrangement uses TRBV5-1 and TRBJ2-1; no reliable D call. This CDR3 has 13 residues. Germline V gives CDR1 SGHRS, CDR2 YFSETQ. Trimming pared 1 base from V and 6 bases from J, leaving 8 bases between. CDR3 nucleotides: TGCGCCAGCAGCTTGCAGGATTCCAATGAGCAGTTCTTC. Translation: CASSLQDSNEQFF.

This clone appeared a single time. The V gene is TRBV7-9, the J gene TRBJ2-7, with a tentative D call TRBD1 (6 bases). V was pared by 5 bases and J by 4 bases, with 15 bases between. CDR3 length equals 14 residues. Germline V gene data show CDR1 as SEHNR and CDR2 as FQNEAQ (reference sequence). CDR3: CASSTGTGKYEQYF. For the CDR3, the DNA is TGTGCCAGCAGCACAGGTACAGGGAAATACGAGCAGTACTTC.